The entry that follows covers one TCR beta chain sequence. This clone turned up a few times. No cognate antigen has been identified for it. Within one base of it there is no much larger clone, and no base qualities were kept. Genomic DNA was isolated from the sorted cells so that the TCRbeta CDR3 region could be sequenced. TCRbeta CDR3 regions were sequenced using the immunoSEQ Assay. In TCRdb, the immuneACCESS table is reduced to in-frame sequences with V and J assigned. These tables do not hold every clone; where another copy was compared, an unresolved V gene accounts for under half, and the others remain unexplained. Here the sample has some 80,000 clones; 65% to 90% occur a single time. The ten largest clones capture around 2% of the sample. This specimen comes from a study of OX40 agonist ivuxolimab in advanced cancers. For the wider study: The costimulatory receptor OX40 (CD134) was targeted by ivuxolimab, a fully human IgG2 agonistic monoclonal antibody. Prior anti-PD-1, anti-PD-L1 or anti-CTLA-4 therapy was permitted, and checkpoint inhibitors had been received by about 36% of dose-escalation patients. In the dose-escalation cohort, around four fifths of patients were male, and the mean age was around 60 years with a range of roughly 20 to 85. The monotherapy dose-escalation portion (N of about 50 patients) of the phase I ivuxolimab trial is reported in the paper. Of the 50 to 55 dose-escalation patients, hepatocellular carcinoma was present in about 20, melanoma in some 15, renal cell carcinoma in 9 and head and neck cancer in 9. Intravenous ivuxolimab was administered to patients every 2 weeks at six dose levels: 0.01, 0.1, 0.3, 1.5, 3 and 10 mg/kg. Three dose-escalation patients achieved partial responses, one with hepatocellular carcinoma and two with cutaneous melanoma. The purpose of peripheral TCRbeta sequencing was to test whether ivuxolimab changed TCR sequence diversity and led to clonal T-cell expansion. What the authors observed across the whole study: At doses of 0.1 to 3.0 mg/kg, clonal expansion of both CD4+ and CD8+ T cells in blood was seen between baseline and week 6. Low levels of normalized T-cell clonal expansion were also seen in some nonresponding patients. In partial responders in the 0.1-3.0 mg/kg groups, normalized peripheral clonal expansion was found to be among the lowest, especially among CD8+ T cells. Antigen specificity was not determined for the clonally expanded peripheral T cells. After ivuxolimab, CD8+ T cells had more expanded clones than CD4+ T cells on average.

Patients with a history of autoimmune disease or receiving systemic immunosuppression were excluded from the trial. Peripheral blood for TCR sequencing was collected from all dose cohorts at baseline, on cycle 4 day 1, and on cycle 7 day 1. The samples were taken from a phase I, first-in-human, multicenter, open-label dose-escalation trial of ivuxolimab. Adults with locally advanced or metastatic head and neck squamous cell, hepatocellular, melanoma or renal cell carcinoma were enrolled in the trial. Before TCR sequencing, CD4+ T cells and CD8+ T cells were sorted from peripheral blood as separate populations. The CDR3 numbers 12 residues from cysteine through phenylalanine. The entry retains the CDR3 DNA only, 36 bases that are in frame from base 1. Trimming removed 2 bases from V and 5 bases from J, leaving 4 bases between the germline ends. The germline V gene gives CDR1 as MDHEN and CDR2 as SYDVKM.

The chain employs TRBV28 and TRBJ1-5, with the D gene uncertain. This sequence originates from an adult with an advanced solid tumor such as melanoma, head and neck, liver or kidney cancer. Source: CD4+ or CD8+ T cells sorted from blood, taken in a trial of the OX40 agonist ivuxolimab. The DNA sequence follows: TGTGCCAGCAGTTTACGTCATCAGCCCCAGCATTTT. This sequence encodes CASSLRHQPQHF.